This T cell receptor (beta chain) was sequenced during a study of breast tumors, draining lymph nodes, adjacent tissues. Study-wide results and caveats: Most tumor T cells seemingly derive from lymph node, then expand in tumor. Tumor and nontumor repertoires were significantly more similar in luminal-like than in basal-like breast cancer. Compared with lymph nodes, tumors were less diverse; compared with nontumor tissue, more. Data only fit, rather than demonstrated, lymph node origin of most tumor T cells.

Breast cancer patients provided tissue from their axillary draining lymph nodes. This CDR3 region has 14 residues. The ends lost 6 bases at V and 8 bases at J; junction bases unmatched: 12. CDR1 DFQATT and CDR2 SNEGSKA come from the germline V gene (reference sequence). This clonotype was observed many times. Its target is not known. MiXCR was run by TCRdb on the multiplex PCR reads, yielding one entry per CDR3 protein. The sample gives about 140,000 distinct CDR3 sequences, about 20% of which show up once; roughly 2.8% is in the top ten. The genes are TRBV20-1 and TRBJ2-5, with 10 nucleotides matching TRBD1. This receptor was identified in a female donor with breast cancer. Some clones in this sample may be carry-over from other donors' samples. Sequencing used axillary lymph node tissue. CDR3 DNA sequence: TGCAGTGCGGGCCGGGACAGGGGCCTCGGAACCCAGTACTTC. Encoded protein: CSAGRDRGLGTQYF.